A single sample gave rise to the 14 T cell receptor beta chains below, sequenced in a study of OX40 agonist ivuxolimab in advanced cancers. The receptor library was made with the immunoSEQ multiplex PCR assay. The source is immuneACCESS, and TCRdb retained only in-frame sequences with V and J called. Part of the clones is not carried over; for the studies checked, unresolved V genes explain less than half of this, and the remainder is unexplained. The sample has 60,000 to 95,000 clones on record, about 85% of them singletons. The top ten clones comprise under 0.75% of the sample. Specimen: CD4+ or CD8+ T cells sorted from blood, collected in a trial of the OX40 agonist ivuxolimab. The source is an adult with an advanced solid tumor such as melanoma, head and neck, liver or kidney cancer.

Note on this clone: The CDR3 ends on some other residue instead of the conserved phenylalanine or tryptophan, so this is likely a read error. The DNA is left out, because the CDR3 cannot be placed on it with certainty; the CDR3 is given as TCRdb lists it. The chain combines TRBV7-5 with TRBJ1-1. TRBV7-5 is labeled a pseudogene. With termini counted, the CDR3 has 15 amino acids. CDR3 amino acids: CASSPLGTTPTEAFL.

The J gene is TRBJ1-6, the V gene TRBV19; tentatively, D is TRBD1 (5 bases). V was shortened by 4 bases and J by 9 bases, with 16 bases between the two germline ends. CDR3 length: 15 amino acids. Germline V gene data show CDR1 as LNHDA and CDR2 as SQIVND (reference sequence). CDR3 in amino acids: CASSTGTGSSSPLHF. The CDR3 nucleotides read TGTGCCAGTAGTACGGGGACGGGATCGAGTTCACCCCTCCACTTT.

CDR3 loop: CASSQEIGREAAGELFF. In DNA form, the CDR3 reads TGTGCCAGCAGCCAGGAAATCGGGAGGGAAGCCGCCGGGGAGCTGTTTTTT. The rearrangement joins TRBV4-2 to TRBJ2-2, with TRBD2 matching 8 bases. The CDR3 spans 17 residues. After removal of 3 bases from V and 6 bases from J, the junction contained 12 bases not matched to a gene. Germline loops: CDR1 LGHNA, CDR2 YNFKEQ.

The chain couples TRBV13 to TRBJ2-7; tentative D call: TRBD1 (6 bases). This CDR3 spans 15 amino acids. Germline-derived CDR1 and CDR2 are PRHDT and FYEKMQ (reference sequence). With 3 bases removed from V and 2 bases from J, the gap between germline ends came to 14 bases. The CDR3, as DNA: TGTGCCAGCAGCTTTTACACGGACAGAACCTACGAGCAGTACTTC. Its protein product is CASSFYTDRTYEQYF.

The chain couples TRBV5-1 to TRBJ2-3; D ambiguous. CDR1 is SGHRS and CDR2 is YFSETQ in the germline V gene. V dropped 3 bases and J dropped 3 bases, with 11 bases sitting between them. The CDR3 loop spans 14 amino acids. The CDR3 region has the DNA TGCGCCAGCAGCTCCCGGCCGGAAACAGATACGCAGTATTTT. It translates to CASSSRPETDTQYF.

The rearrangement links TRBV7-9 to TRBJ2-7; 7 nucleotides agree with TRBD1. Germline V lookup: CDR1 SEHNR, CDR2 FQNEAQ (reference sequence). Trimming removed 4 bases from V and 2 bases from J; junction bases left unmatched: 11. This CDR3 region has 16 residues. This chain's CDR3 is CASSSSLTGTAYEQYF. For the CDR3, the DNA is TGTGCCAGCAGCTCAAGTCTGACCGGGACAGCCTACGAGCAGTACTTC.

V usage is TRBV4-3 and J usage is TRBJ1-2, with D unresolved. CDR3 size: 14 residues. Germline V gene lookup returns CDR1 LGHNA and CDR2 YSLEER. V lost 3 bases and J lost 6, with 14 bases in between. CDR3 amino acids: CASSQQTKRDGYTF. The CDR3 nucleotides are TGCGCCAGCAGCCAGCAGACAAAACGAGATGGCTACACCTTC.

The rearrangement links TRBV6-5 to TRBJ1-2, with TRBD1 matching 7 bases. Germline V lookup: CDR1 MNHEY, CDR2 SVGAGI. The CDR3 is 15 amino acids. V dropped 0 bases and J dropped 2; count of bases not matched to a gene: 3. In nucleotides, the CDR3 is TGTGCCAGCAGTTACTCGGACAGGCTCAACTATGGCTACACCTTC. Its translation is CASSYSDRLNYGYTF.

This chain connects TRBV27 to TRBJ2-1, with D perhaps being TRBD1 or TRBD2 (5 bases each). Germline loops: CDR1 MNHEY, CDR2 SMNVEV (reference sequence). The CDR3 has 17 residues. Deletions cut 7 bases from V and 0 bases from J, with 19 bases between. CDR3 in DNA: TGTGCCAGCACCTTTTCCTTCGCCGGGGCCTCCTACAATGAGCAGTTCTTC. This encodes CASTFSFAGASYNEQFF.

This rearrangement joins TRBV11-2 to TRBJ2-7, with 9 positions matching TRBD2. The CDR3 sequence is 16 residues long. Germline loops: CDR1 SGHAT, CDR2 FQNNGV. The J segment lost 9 bases and the V segment lost 1 base, leaving 13 bases of the junction unmatched. The CDR3 loop is CASSLGQWVASGVQYF. In nucleotides, the CDR3 is TGTGCCAGCAGCTTAGGTCAGTGGGTGGCTAGCGGGGTGCAGTACTTC.

The chain joins TRBV11-1 to TRBJ2-7, with no clear D. Looked up from germline, CDR1 is SGHAT and CDR2 is FQDESV (reference sequence). V lost 1 base, J lost 5 bases, and 15 bases lay in between. The CDR3 is 15 amino acids. As DNA, the CDR3 is TGTGCCAGCAGCTTAGAGGTAACCAAGGGCGACGAGCAGTACTTC. Residues: CASSLEVTKGDEQYF.

The gene calls are TRBV13 and TRBJ2-3; 11 positions agree with TRBD2. CDR1 and CDR2 (germline): PRHDT, FYEKMQ (reference sequence). J lost 3 bases, V lost 5 bases, and 10 bases had no gene match. This CDR3 contains 17 residues. DNA of the CDR3: TGTGCCAGCAGCCTCCACCTAGCGGGGGGCACAACAGATACGCAGTATTTT. Translated, it gives CASSLHLAGGTTDTQYF.

The CDR3 bases are TGTGCCAGCAACCCGGGACAGGGAGCTCCCGAGCAGTACTTC. Protein: CASNPGQGAPEQYF. The chain couples TRBV21-1 to TRBJ2-7; TRBD1, the table's D call, lacks a check against the DNA. TRBV21-1 is a pseudogene locus. The CDR3 spans 14 residues.

This clone has more than one count but fewer than ten. This chain joins TRBV18 and TRBJ2-7; the match to TRBD2 covers 7 bases. Per germline, CDR1 KGHSH and CDR2 LQKENI. The CDR3 extends over 15 amino acids. J was trimmed by 6 bases and V by 0 bases; bases with no gene match: 8. DNA of the CDR3: TGTGCCAGCTCACCACCGGAGGGAGGGACGGGCGAGCAGTACTTC. This translates into CASSPPEGGTGEQYF.